This T cell receptor beta chain emerged from a study of regulatory T cells in long-lasting Graves disease (TCRdb year 2021). Some background on the complete study: Patients with newly diagnosed Graves' disease had been on antithyroid drugs for under 3 months. Patients with persistent Graves' disease were compared with patients with newly diagnosed Graves' disease using TCR sequencing and RNA sequencing of peripheral blood. A total of about 33 samples underwent TCR sequencing, from 13 patients with persistent Graves' disease and some 20 patients with newly diagnosed Graves' disease. The study took place in China and was registered as a clinical trial. Overall study outcomes, separate from this receptor: The authors acknowledged the small sample size as a limitation that may reduce accuracy. Only the TCR beta chain was sequenced and analyzed. Preferential use of TRBV28, TRBJ1-2 and TRBJ2-5 was observed in persistent disease, whereas TRBV20-1 and TRBJ2-1 were favored in newly diagnosed disease. Compared with newly diagnosed patients, persistent Graves' disease patients had lower TCR Shannon entropy and fewer highly expanded clones, which suggests clonal expansion. Because the primary lesion, thyroid tissue, could not be accessed, the study looked at peripheral blood alone. Persistent patients shared more public clonotypes among themselves (around 3,000) than newly diagnosed patients did (more than 950).

Library preparation employed multiplex PCR. The run used an Illumina HiSeq 4000. CDR3 regions were amplified by Arm-PCR with iRepertoire HTBI primers to construct TCR beta libraries. Gel purification was performed on PCR products prior to sequencing. Concerning the study's data processing: A total of fewer than 65 TRBV and some 15 TRBJ segments were identified across samples and were used for gene usage analysis of CDR3 amino acid clonotypes. Filtered high-quality paired reads were merged into contigs using COPE and FqMerger. BLAST was used to align contigs to the IMGT TRBV, TRBD and TRBJ reference genes, and CDR3 was defined following IMGT. Any clonotype with a frequency above 0.1% was counted as a highly expanded clone. Repertoire diversity was measured by Shannon entropy, and V-J evenness by the Gini coefficient. A clonotype was considered public if more than one individual shared it. TCRdb reran the public reads through fastp at Q25 and MiXCR, keeping productive beta chains. Rows with one shared CDR3 protein collapse into an entry with the most common genes and DNA. V and J calls and clone size were set by TCRdb, not the authors. The sample table records 400,000 to 450,000 distinct CDR3 sequences; approximately 15% of these occur just once. Over 15% of the sample goes to the ten largest clones.

The CDR3 has 14 amino acids, counting the end cysteine and phenylalanine. Only the CDR3 DNA is retained, 42 bases long and in frame from the first base. Reading the germline V gene (reference sequence) gives CDR1 GTSNPN and CDR2 SVGIG. Between the V and J ends, shortened by 1 base and 7 bases respectively, the junction contains 16 bases. The time point label for this specimen denotes: newly diagnosed GD, antithyroid drugs for less than 3 months. For both TCR sequencing and RNA sequencing, RNA was extracted from PBMCs in TRIzol. The diagnosis of Graves' disease was made according to American Thyroid Association guidelines. Recruitment of patients was carried out at an endocrinology department in Xi'an, China. From each patient, roughly 9 milliliters of peripheral blood was collected into an EDTA anticoagulant tube. PBMCs were isolated by Ficoll Paque Plus density gradient separation without further T cell sorting. RNA quality was checked with an Agilent 2100 Bioanalyzer and agarose gel, and concentration with a NanoDrop 2000.

This clonotype was picked up many times. Its antigen remains unidentified. No base-level quality is on record; no much larger clone is a single base apart. Separately, the same data were catalogued under a study of T cells in Graves' hyperthyroidism and ophthalmopathy. As the second paper documents: Graves' hyperthyroidism was defined as stable when no progression to ophthalmopathy occurred over 18 months of follow-up. Hyperthyroidism patients were newly diagnosed, had a disease duration of under 2 months, and were aged 18 to 65 years. Patients with uncontrolled infections, other autoimmune diseases, pregnancy or lactation were excluded. Diagnoses were based on clinical symptoms, serum thyroxine and TRAb, thyroid ultrasound and orbital computed tomography. For the first round of RT-PCR on the TCR CDR3, the HTBI primer set was used together with the Qiagen OneStep RT-PCR kit. Blood samples also contained most of the expanded thyroid clonotypes (frequency above 0.001), which suggests that blood repertoires may reflect thyroid immune responses. A 13 V-J signature model separated ophthalmopathy from stable hyperthyroidism, with approximately 87% sensitivity and 81% to 82% specificity in cross-validation and 80%/75% in testing. In validation, the model predicted progression to ophthalmopathy with approximately 69% sensitivity and 72% to 75% specificity, a median of approximately 6.5 months before onset. To identify TCR V-J signatures that set the groups apart, the researchers used a discovery cohort of 100 patients, made up of around 42 with Graves' ophthalmopathy and 57 with stable Graves' hyperthyroidism. Whether ophthalmopathy could be predicted prospectively was tested in an independent validation cohort made up of under 20 hyperthyroidism patients plus 17 patients who later progressed to ophthalmopathy. The 100 discovery patients were randomly divided into training and test sets at a 7:3 ratio. In several Graves' hyperthyroidism patients, the study also compared T-cell repertoires from thyroid tissue with T-cell repertoires from blood. Following sampling, methimazole starting at 30 mg daily was given to hyperthyroidism patients, and high-dose intravenous methylprednisolone was given to ophthalmopathy patients. Libraries were constructed in a second round of multiplex PCR, after which size selection and purification were carried out. Libraries were sequenced paired-end with 100 bp reads on an Illumina HiSeq2000. SOAPnuke was used to process the raw data, removing reads that contained adapters or uncalled bases, had a mean Phred below 15, or lacked an exact match to the constant primer or identifier. High-quality paired reads were merged using COPE v1.2.5, and each unique nucleotide sequence was defined as a clonotype. MiTCR v1.1 was used to align the clonotypes against IMGT TRBV, TRBD and TRBJ reference segments. The analysis included only V-J combinations with a frequency above 0.0001, which together covered around 99% of the repertoires. A TCS score was defined as the ratio between F50 (clonal expansion) and ExV (chaos), using BLOSUM62-based TCRdist between CDR3 peptides within each V-J. Welch's t-statistics and random forest reduced some 510 V-J features to 13, which were used in a naive Bayes classifier (R e1071). Sample size was not statistically predetermined, and investigators were not blinded to group allocation. According to the paper, TCR Vbeta CDR3 sequencing was carried out on about 140 peripheral blood samples, which came from 40 to 45 ophthalmopathy, around 75 hyperthyroidism and around 17 progressor patients.

The V and J segments used are TRBV30 and TRBJ1-1; the D region possibly corresponds to TRBD1 (6 bases align). This receptor was taken from a woman aged 25 to 39 with Graves disease. Donor details come from another sample of the same person, matched by shared clones. The specimen comprised peripheral blood mononuclear cells (PBMCs), sampled at new diagnosis, from a patient treated with antithyroid drugs. The DNA sequence follows: TGTGCCTGGAGTGCCTATCAGGGGCTGGTTGAAGCTTTCTTT. The translation is CAWSAYQGLVEAFF. Supplemented by the reference TRBV30 and TRBJ1-1 proteins around the CDR3, the complete variable domain is SQTIHQWPATLVQPVGSPLSLECTVEGTSNPNLYWYRQAAGRGLQLLFYSVGIGQISSEVPQNLSASRPQDRQFILSSKKLLLSDSGFYLCAWSAYQGLVEAFFGQGTRLTVV.